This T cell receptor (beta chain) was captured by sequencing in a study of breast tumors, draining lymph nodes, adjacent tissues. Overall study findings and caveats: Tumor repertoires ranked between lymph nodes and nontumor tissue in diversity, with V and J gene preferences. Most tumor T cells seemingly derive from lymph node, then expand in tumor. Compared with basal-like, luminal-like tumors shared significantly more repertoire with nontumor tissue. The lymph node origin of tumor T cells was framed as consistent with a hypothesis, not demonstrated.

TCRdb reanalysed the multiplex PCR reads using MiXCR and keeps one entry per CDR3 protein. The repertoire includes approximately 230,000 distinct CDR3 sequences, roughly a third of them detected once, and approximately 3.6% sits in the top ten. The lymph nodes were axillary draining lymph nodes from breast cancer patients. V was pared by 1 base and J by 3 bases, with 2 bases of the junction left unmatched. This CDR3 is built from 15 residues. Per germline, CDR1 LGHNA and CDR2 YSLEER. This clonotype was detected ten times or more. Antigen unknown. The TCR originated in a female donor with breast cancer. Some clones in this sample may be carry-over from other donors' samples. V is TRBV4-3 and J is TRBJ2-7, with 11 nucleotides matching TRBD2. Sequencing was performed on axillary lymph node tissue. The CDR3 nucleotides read TGCGCCAGCAGCCAAGCAGGACTAGCGGGCTACGAGCAGTACTTC. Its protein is CASSQAGLAGYEQYF.